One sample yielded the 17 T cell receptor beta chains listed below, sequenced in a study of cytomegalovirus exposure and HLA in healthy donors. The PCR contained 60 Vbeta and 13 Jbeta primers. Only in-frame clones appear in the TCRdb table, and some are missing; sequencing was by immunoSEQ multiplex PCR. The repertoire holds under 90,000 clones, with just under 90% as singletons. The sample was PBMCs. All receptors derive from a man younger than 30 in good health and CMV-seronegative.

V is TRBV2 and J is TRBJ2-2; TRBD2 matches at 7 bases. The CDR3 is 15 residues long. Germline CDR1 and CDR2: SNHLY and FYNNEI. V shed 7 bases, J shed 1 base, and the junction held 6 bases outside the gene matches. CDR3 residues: CASTVGGRNTGELFF. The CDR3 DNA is TGTGCCAGCACTGTGGGCGGGAGGAACACCGGGGAGCTGTTTTTT. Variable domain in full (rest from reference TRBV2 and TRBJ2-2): EPEVTQTPSHQVTQMGQEVILRCVPISNHLYFYWYRQILGQKVEFLVSFYNNEISEKSEIFDDQFSVERPDGSNFTLKIRSTKLEDSAMYFCASTVGGRNTGELFFGEGSRLTVL.

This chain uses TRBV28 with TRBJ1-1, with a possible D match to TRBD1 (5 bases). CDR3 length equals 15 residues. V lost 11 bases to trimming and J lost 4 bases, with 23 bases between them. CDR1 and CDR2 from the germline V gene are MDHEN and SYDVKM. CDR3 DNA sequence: TGTGCCGGGTCGTTGGGGCGGGGGACGGGCACTGAAGCTTTCTTT. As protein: CAGSLGRGTGTEAFF.

The DNA for the CDR3 is TGTGCCAGCAGCTTGGATTTAACTGAAGCTTTCTTT. It codes for CASSLDLTEAFF. This chain uses TRBV5-5 with TRBJ1-1; D not certain. V shed 0 bases and J shed 5 bases, with 5 bases lying between them. This CDR3 comprises 12 residues. Germline V gene sequence: CDR1 SGHKS, CDR2 YYEKEE (reference sequence).

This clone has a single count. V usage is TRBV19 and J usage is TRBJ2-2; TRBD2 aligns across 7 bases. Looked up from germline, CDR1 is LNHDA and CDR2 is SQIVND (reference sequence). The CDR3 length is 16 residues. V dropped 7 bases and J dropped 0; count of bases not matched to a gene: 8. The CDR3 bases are TGTGCCAGTATCAAAAGGGGACTACCGAACACCGGGGAGCTGTTTTTT. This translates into CASIKRGLPNTGELFF.

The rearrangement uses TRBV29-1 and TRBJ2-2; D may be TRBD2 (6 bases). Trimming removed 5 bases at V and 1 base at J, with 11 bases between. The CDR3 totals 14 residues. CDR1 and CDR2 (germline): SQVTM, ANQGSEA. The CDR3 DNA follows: TGCAGCGTTCGGAATAGCGGGAACACCGGGGAGCTGTTTTTT. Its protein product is CSVRNSGNTGELFF.

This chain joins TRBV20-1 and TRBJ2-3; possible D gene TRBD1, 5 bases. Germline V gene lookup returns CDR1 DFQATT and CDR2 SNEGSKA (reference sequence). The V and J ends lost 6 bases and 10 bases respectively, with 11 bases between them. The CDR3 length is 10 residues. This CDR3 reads CSAHHRPQYF. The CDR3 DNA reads TGCAGTGCCCACCACAGGCCGCAGTATTTT.

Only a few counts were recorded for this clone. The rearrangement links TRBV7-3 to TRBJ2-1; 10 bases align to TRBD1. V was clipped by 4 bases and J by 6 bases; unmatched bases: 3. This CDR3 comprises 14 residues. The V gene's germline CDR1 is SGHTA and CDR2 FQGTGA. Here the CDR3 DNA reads TGTGCCAGCAGCTCGGGACAGGGGCCCAATGAGCAGTTCTTC. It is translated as CASSSGQGPNEQFF.

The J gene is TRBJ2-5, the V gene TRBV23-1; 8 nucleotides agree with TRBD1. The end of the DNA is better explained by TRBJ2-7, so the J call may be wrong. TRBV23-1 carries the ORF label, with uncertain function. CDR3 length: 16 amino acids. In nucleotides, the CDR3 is TGCGCCAGCAGTCAATCTTTCCAGACAGGGGTCTACGAGCAGTACTTC. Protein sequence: CASSQSFQTGVYEQYF.

The CDR3 here is CASSIASSGLPYNEQFF. The CDR3 bases are TGTGCCAGTAGTATTGCGTCTAGCGGTCTCCCCTACAATGAGCAGTTCTTC. V and J are TRBV19 and TRBJ2-1; 7 bases align to TRBD2. There are 17 residues in the CDR3. Germline CDR1 and CDR2: LNHDA and SQIVND (reference sequence). Losses at the gene ends were 3 bases for V and 2 bases for J; bases not matched to a gene: 10.

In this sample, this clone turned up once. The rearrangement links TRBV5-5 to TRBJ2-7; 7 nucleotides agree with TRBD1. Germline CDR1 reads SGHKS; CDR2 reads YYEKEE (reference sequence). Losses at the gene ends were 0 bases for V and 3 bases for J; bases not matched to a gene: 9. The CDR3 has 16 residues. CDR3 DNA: TGTGCCAGCAGCTTGGCCCTCGGACAGGCAGTCTACGAGCAGTACTTC. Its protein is CASSLALGQAVYEQYF. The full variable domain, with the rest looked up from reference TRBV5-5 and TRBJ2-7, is DAGVTQSPTHLIKTRGQQVTLRCSPISGHKSVSWYQQVLGQGPQFIFQYYEKEERGRGNFPDRFSARQFPNYSSELNVNALLLGDSALYLCASSLALGQAVYEQYFGPGTRLTVT.

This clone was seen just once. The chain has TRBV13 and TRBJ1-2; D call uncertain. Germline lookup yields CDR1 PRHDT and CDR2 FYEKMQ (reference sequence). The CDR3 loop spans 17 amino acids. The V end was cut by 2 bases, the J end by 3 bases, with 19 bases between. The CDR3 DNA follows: TGTGCCAGCAGCTTAAATGCCTGGGGAGAGGGCCACTATGGCTACACCTTC. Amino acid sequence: CASSLNAWGEGHYGYTF.

The CDR3 nucleotides read TGTGCCAGTAGGAAGGGGGCGGGGATGAACACTGAAGCTTTCTTT. As protein: CASRKGAGMNTEAFF. This chain connects TRBV19 to TRBJ1-1; 7 nucleotides align to TRBD1. Germline V lookup: CDR1 LNHDA, CDR2 SQIVND (reference sequence). V shed 6 bases, J shed 0 bases, and the junction held 7 bases outside the gene matches. The CDR3 has 15 amino acids. Combining the CDR3 with reference TRBV19 and TRBJ1-1 gives the whole variable domain DGGITQSPKYLFRKEGQNVTLSCEQNLNHDAMYWYRQDPGQGLRLIYYSQIVNDFQKGDIAEGYSVSREKKESFPLTVTSAQKNPTAFYLCASRKGAGMNTEAFFGQGTRLTVV.

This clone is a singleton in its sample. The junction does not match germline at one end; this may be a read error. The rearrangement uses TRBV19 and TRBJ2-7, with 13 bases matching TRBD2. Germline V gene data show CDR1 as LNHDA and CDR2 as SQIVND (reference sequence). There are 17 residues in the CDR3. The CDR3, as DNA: TGTGCCAGTAGTATAGTGGGGACTAGCGGGAACTCCTACGAGCAGCACTTC. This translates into CASSIVGTSGNSYEQHF.

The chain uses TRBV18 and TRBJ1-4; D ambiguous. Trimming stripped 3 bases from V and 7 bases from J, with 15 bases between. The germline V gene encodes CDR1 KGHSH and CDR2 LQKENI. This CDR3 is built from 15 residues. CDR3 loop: CASSPRTPRGEKLFF. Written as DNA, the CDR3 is TGTGCCAGCTCACCTCGAACACCGCGGGGTGAAAAACTGTTTTTT.

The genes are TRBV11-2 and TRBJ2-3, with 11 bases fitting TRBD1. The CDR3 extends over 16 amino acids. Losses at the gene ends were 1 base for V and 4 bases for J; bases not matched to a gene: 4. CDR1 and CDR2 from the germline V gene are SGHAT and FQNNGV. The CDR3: CASSLGTGGGPDTQYF. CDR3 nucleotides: TGTGCCAGCAGCTTAGGGACAGGGGGCGGCCCAGATACGCAGTATTTT.

The CDR3 sequence: CASSPLVDRENSPLHF. The CDR3 region has the DNA TGTGCCAGCAGTCCGCTCGTGGACAGGGAGAATTCACCCCTCCACTTT. The V call is TRBV27, the J call TRBJ1-6, with TRBD1 matching over 8 bases. V was clipped by 5 bases and J by 7 bases; unmatched bases: 10. The germline gives CDR1 MNHEY, CDR2 SMNVEV (reference sequence). This CDR3 is 16 amino acids long.

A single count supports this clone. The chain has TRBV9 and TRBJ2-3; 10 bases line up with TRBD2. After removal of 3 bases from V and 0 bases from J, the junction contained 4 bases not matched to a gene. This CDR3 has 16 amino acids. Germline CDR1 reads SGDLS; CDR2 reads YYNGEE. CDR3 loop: CASSAGTSVSTDTQYF. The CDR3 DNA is TGTGCCAGCAGCGCCGGGACTAGCGTGAGCACAGATACGCAGTATTTT.